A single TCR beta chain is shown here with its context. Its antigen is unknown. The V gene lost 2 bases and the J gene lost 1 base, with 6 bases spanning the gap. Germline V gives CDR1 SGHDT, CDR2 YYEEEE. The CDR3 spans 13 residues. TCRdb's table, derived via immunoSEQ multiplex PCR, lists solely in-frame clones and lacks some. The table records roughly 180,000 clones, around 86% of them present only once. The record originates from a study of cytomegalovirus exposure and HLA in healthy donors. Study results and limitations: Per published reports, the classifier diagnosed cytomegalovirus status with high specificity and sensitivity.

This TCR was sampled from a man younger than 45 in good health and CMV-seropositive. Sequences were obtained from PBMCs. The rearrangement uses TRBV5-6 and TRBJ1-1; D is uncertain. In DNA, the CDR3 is TGTGCCAGCAGCTTATACACGAACACTGAAGCTTTCTTT. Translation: CASSLYTNTEAFF.